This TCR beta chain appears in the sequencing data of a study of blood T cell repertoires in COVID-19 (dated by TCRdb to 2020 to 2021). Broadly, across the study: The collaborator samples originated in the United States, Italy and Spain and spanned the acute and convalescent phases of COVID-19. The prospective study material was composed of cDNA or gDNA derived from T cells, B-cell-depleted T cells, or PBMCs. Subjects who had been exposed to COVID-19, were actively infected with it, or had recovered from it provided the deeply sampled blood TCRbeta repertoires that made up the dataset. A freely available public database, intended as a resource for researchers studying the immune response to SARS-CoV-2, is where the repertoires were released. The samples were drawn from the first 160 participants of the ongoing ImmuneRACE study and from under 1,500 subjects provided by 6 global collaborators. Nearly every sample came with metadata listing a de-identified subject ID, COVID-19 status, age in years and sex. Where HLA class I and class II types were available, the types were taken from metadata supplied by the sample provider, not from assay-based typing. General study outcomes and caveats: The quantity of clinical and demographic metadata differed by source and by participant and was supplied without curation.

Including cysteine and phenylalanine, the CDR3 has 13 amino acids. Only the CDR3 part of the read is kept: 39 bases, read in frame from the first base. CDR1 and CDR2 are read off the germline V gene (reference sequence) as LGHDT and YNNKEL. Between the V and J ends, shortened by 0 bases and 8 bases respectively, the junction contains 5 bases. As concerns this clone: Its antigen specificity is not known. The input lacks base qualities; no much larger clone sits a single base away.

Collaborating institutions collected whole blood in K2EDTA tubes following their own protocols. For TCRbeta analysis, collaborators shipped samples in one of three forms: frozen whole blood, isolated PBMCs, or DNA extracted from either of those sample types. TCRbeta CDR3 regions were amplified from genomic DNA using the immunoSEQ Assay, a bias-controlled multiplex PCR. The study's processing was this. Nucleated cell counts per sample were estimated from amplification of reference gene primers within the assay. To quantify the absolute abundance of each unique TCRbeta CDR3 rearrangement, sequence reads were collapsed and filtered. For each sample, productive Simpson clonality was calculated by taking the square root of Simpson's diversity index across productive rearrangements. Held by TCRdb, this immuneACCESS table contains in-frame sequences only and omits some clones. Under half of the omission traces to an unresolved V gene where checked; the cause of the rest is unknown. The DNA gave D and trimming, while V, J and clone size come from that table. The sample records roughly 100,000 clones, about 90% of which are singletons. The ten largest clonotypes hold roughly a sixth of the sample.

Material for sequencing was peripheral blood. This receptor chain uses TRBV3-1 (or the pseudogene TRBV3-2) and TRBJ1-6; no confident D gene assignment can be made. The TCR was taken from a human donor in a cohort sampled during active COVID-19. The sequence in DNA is TGTGCCAGCAGCCAAGACTCTGATTCACCCCTCCACTTT. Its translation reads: CASSQDSDSPLHF.